The T cell receptor (beta chain) under discussion was sequenced for a study of cytomegalovirus exposure and HLA in healthy donors. The CDR3 contains 13 residues. V lost 3 bases and J 5 bases, leaving 9 bases between the germline ends. Germline CDR1 is SGDLS and CDR2 is YYNGEE. The PCR contained 60 Vbeta and 13 Jbeta primers. Assay used: immunoSEQ multiplex PCR; TCRdb lists only in-frame clones, some missing. The repertoire consists of about 41,000 clones, with over 75% occurring once and the leading ten covering 2.7%. This sequence was found in a man in his fifties in good health and CMV-seronegative. The specimen was PBMCs. The chain carries TRBV9 and TRBJ2-1, with D hard to call. The CDR3 nucleotides are TGTGCCAGCAGCGGGGTTGAGGACAATGAGCAGTTCTTC. This sequence encodes CASSGVEDNEQFF.